A single sample gave rise to the 22 T cell receptor beta chains below, sequenced in a study of CD8 T cells in ankylosing spondylitis. Study-level results: Ankylosing spondylitis blood appeared to carry a characteristic TCR beta motif of fewer than 10 highly homologous variants.

TCRdb re-called the 5' RACE reads with MiXCR, one entry per CDR3 protein. This sample has about 480,000 distinct CDR3 sequences; 15% to 20% occur once, and the top ten carry about 0.94%. No antigen is known for these receptors. The sample taken for sequencing was blood, either unsorted or a sorted T cell fraction (not recorded which). The receptors shown here come from a male donor with ankylosing spondylitis.

This chain links TRBV12-3 or TRBV12-4 with TRBJ1-2; D is unresolved. The CDR3 consists of 15 residues. V shed 1 base and J shed 0 bases, with 9 bases lying between them. CDR3 amino acids: CASSLEVTSNYGYTF. In nucleotides, the CDR3 is TGTGCCAGCAGTTTAGAGGTGACGTCTAACTATGGCTACACCTTC.

The gene calls are TRBV12-3 or TRBV12-4 and TRBJ1-2; 10 bases line up with TRBD1. This CDR3 has 13 amino acids. J lost 6 bases, V lost 4 bases, and 2 bases had no gene match. CDR3 nucleotide sequence: TGTGCCAGCAGTTGGGACAGGGGTAATGGCTACACCTTC. Amino acid sequence: CASSWDRGNGYTF.

V is TRBV12-3 or TRBV12-4 and J is TRBJ1-2; D is ambiguous. The CDR3 extends over 13 amino acids. Trimming cost V 5 bases and J 4 bases, with 11 bases left between them. The DNA for the CDR3 is TGTGCCAGCAGTCCGGGCCCCCTCTATGGCTACACCTTC. This gives the protein CASSPGPLYGYTF.

This clonotype was detected a few times. CDR3 sequence: CASSPPSRPGSGSNQPQHF. The CDR3 coding sequence is TGTGCCAGTAGTCCCCCCTCCAGGCCTGGTTCGGGGAGCAATCAGCCCCAGCATTTT. The J gene is TRBJ1-5, the V gene TRBV19; D not certain. Germline CDR1 is LNHDA and CDR2 is SQIVND (reference sequence). The length of the CDR3 is 19 residues. V gave up 5 bases and J gave up 1 base, with 24 bases separating them.

The genes are TRBV7-9 and TRBJ2-4; a possible D gene is TRBD1 (6 bases). Germline V gene data show CDR1 as SEHNR and CDR2 as FQNEAQ (reference sequence). CDR3 length: 15 amino acids. With 6 bases removed from V and 4 bases from J, the gap between germline ends came to 16 bases. The CDR3 nucleotides are TGTGCCAGCAGTAAAGGGGGTCACACAAAAAACATTCAGTACTTC. Its protein is CASSKGGHTKNIQYF.

This clonotype occurred many times. With a much larger clone just one base away, this may be a read error. The CDR3 reads CASSLVSGANVLTF. In DNA form, the CDR3 reads TGCGCCAGCAGCTTAGTCTCTGGGGCCAACGTCCTGACTTTC. V usage is TRBV5-1 and J usage is TRBJ2-6; D remains ambiguous. The CDR3 is 14 residues long. Germline assignment: CDR1 SGHRS and CDR2 YFSETQ. Trimming stripped 2 bases from V and 0 bases from J, with 3 bases between.

Only a few counts were recorded for this clonotype. The chain carries TRBV3-1 and TRBJ2-5; TRBD2 might be the D (6 bases). Per germline, CDR1 LGHDT and CDR2 YNNKEL (reference sequence). The CDR3 consists of 15 residues. V was trimmed by 6 bases and J by 1 base, leaving 15 bases between them. CDR3 loop: CASSPLGGVQETQYF. The CDR3 DNA is TGTGCCAGCAGTCCACTTGGCGGGGTCCAAGAGACCCAGTACTTC.

This clonotype showed up just a few times. The chain has TRBV20-1 and TRBJ1-1; the D gene is possibly TRBD1 (5 bases). Germline V gene lookup returns CDR1 DFQATT and CDR2 SNEGSKA (reference sequence). The CDR3 has 13 amino acids. Between the trimmed V and J ends, which lost 2 bases and 2 bases, there was a span of 9 bases. CDR3 sequence (DNA): TGCAGTGCTAGATGGGGGAGCAACACTGAAGCTTTCTTT. Its translation is CSARWGSNTEAFF.

The chain employs TRBV28 and TRBJ1-2; D is ambiguous. CDR3 size: 15 residues. Germline V CDR1 and CDR2: MDHEN, SYDVKM. Trimming shortened V by 8 bases and J by 0 bases, and 16 bases separated the two germline ends. The CDR3: CASSPRATANYGYTF. The CDR3 region has the DNA TGTGCCAGCTCCCCTCGGGCGACCGCTAACTATGGCTACACCTTC.

V usage is TRBV19 and J usage is TRBJ1-5; the D is unclear. This CDR3 contains 15 residues. V was pared by 3 bases and J by 1 base, with 10 bases between. Germline V gene sequence: CDR1 LNHDA, CDR2 SQIVND (reference sequence). The CDR3 sequence is CASSIRPISNQPQHF. The CDR3 nucleotides read TGTGCCAGTAGTATTAGACCTATCAGCAATCAGCCCCAGCATTTT.

This clonotype was counted a few times. The chain joins TRBV7-8 to TRBJ1-1; tentative D call: TRBD1 (5 bases). V lost 2 bases and J lost 0, with 10 bases in between. The CDR3 contains 15 residues. Germline V gene sequence: CDR1 SGHVS, CDR2 FQNEAQ. CDR3 residues: CASSLFQGMNTEAFF. In DNA, the CDR3 is TGTGCCAGCAGCTTATTTCAGGGAATGAACACTGAAGCTTTCTTT. Combining the CDR3 with reference TRBV7-8 and TRBJ1-1 gives the whole variable domain GAGVSQSPRYKVAKRGQDVALRCDPISGHVSLFWYQQALGQGPEFLTYFQNEAQLDKSGLPSDRFFAERPEGSVSTLKIQRTQQEDSAVYLCASSLFQGMNTEAFFGQGTRLTVV.

The chain uses TRBV6-1 and TRBJ2-2; D remains unclear. This CDR3 is built from 14 residues. The V end lost 11 bases, the J end lost 1 base, and 14 bases lay between the germline ends. Germline V gene lookup returns CDR1 MNHNS and CDR2 SASEGT. CDR3 amino acids: CAVARKGNTGELFF. Written as DNA, the CDR3 is TGTGCCGTGGCTCGTAAAGGGAACACCGGGGAGCTGTTTTTT.

This clonotype has more than one count but fewer than ten. This chain connects TRBV7-8 to TRBJ1-2; 9 bases map to TRBD1. After removal of 3 bases from V and 2 bases from J, the junction contained 4 bases not matched to a gene. This CDR3 has 15 residues. From germline, CDR1 is SGHVS and CDR2 FQNEAQ. CDR3 amino acids: CASSLAGQGNYGYTF. DNA for the CDR3: TGTGCCAGCAGCTTGGCGGGACAGGGAAACTATGGCTACACCTTC.

This clonotype was found many times. The J gene is TRBJ1-5, the V gene TRBV5-1, with D maybe TRBD1 (5 bases). Between the trimmed V and J ends, which lost 1 base and 5 bases, there was a span of 10 bases. This CDR3 spans 14 amino acids. CDR1 is SGHRS and CDR2 is YFSETQ in the germline V gene. CDR3 coding DNA: TGCGCCAGCAGCTTGAACGGAGGGGATCAGCCCCAGCATTTT. This translates into CASSLNGGDQPQHF.

The chain is built from TRBV5-1 and TRBJ1-2; no clear D gene. The germline gives CDR1 SGHRS, CDR2 YFSETQ. CDR3 length: 14 residues. V lost 1 base, J lost 3 bases, and 10 bases lay in between. CDR3 DNA: TGCGCCAGCAGCTTGACAGCTAAGGACTATGGCTACACCTTC. This gives the protein CASSLTAKDYGYTF.

Turning to this clonotype: One base away lies a much larger clone, so this may be a sequencing read error. This rearrangement joins TRBV29-1 to TRBJ1-2; D ambiguous. The germline V gene has CDR1 SQVTM and CDR2 ANQGSEA. The CDR3 extends over 13 amino acids. Trimming took off 7 bases at V and 3 bases at J, with 15 bases between the two ends. CDR3 sequence (DNA): TGCAGCGATCGTCGTCTGGTTGACTATGGCTACACCTTC. As protein: CSDRRLVDYGYTF.

The V gene is TRBV9, the J gene TRBJ2-1; D is unclear. This CDR3 is built from 13 residues. Germline V lookup: CDR1 SGDLS, CDR2 YYNGEE. V dropped 1 base and J dropped 8 bases, with 10 bases sitting between them. The DNA for the CDR3 is TGTGCCAGCAGCGTATCCAGCGTCCATGAGCAGTTCTTC. Its translation: CASSVSSVHEQFF.

Only a few counts were recorded for this clonotype. The CDR3 sequence: CASRRTGGDRRELFF. The DNA for the CDR3 is TGTGCCAGCAGGAGGACAGGGGGCGATCGGAGGGAGCTGTTTTTT. The chain couples TRBV6-2 or TRBV6-3 to TRBJ2-2; 11 bases line up with TRBD1. Trimming cost V 6 bases and J 9 bases; bases outside gene matches: 9. The V gene's germline CDR1 is MNHEY and CDR2 SVGEGT. The CDR3 is 15 residues long.

The chain carries TRBV20-1 and TRBJ1-6; D is perhaps TRBD1 (5 bases). This CDR3 contains 14 residues. Germline CDR1 and CDR2: DFQATT and SNEGSKA (reference sequence). Trimming removed 6 bases at V and 6 bases at J, with 15 bases between. The CDR3 nucleotides are TGCAGTGCCAACTTCGGGGACGGTAATTCACCCCTCCACTTT. Protein: CSANFGDGNSPLHF.

The table lists this clonotype with a few counts. V and J are TRBV5-6 and TRBJ2-2, with 7 bases matching TRBD2. The CDR3 length is 17 residues. Per the germline V gene, CDR1 is SGHDT and CDR2 is YYEEEE. The junction had 9 bases not matched to a gene; V was cut back by 0 bases and J by 4 bases. CDR3 DNA sequence: TGTGCCAGCAGCTTGGCCGGGGGGAGGGCCGGCACCGGGGAGCTGTTTTTT. As protein: CASSLAGGRAGTGELFF.

The V gene is TRBV29-1, the J gene TRBJ2-5; 12 bases map to TRBD2. CDR3 length: 14 residues. Germline V gene sequence: CDR1 SQVTM, CDR2 ANQGSEA. The ends lost 3 bases at V and 5 bases at J; junction bases unmatched: 4. CDR3 residues: CSVDLGTSGETQYF. The CDR3 coding sequence is TGCAGCGTTGATTTAGGGACTAGCGGGGAGACCCAGTACTTC.

The sample holds many counts of this clonotype. V gene TRBV7-9 combines with J gene TRBJ1-2, with D tentatively TRBD1 (6 bases). CDR1 and CDR2 (germline): SEHNR, FQNEAQ (reference sequence). The CDR3 is made up of 17 amino acids. With 6 bases removed from V and 2 bases from J, the gap between germline ends came to 22 bases. CDR3 amino acids: CASSLSARGGHNYGYTF. The CDR3 coding sequence is TGTGCCAGCAGTCTTTCTGCCCGAGGGGGGCACAACTATGGCTACACCTTC.